Shown below are 7 T cell receptor beta chains from a single sample sequenced in a study of T-cell memory formation after mild COVID-19. One entry per CDR3 protein results from TCRdb running MiXCR on the 5' RACE reads. The top ten hold 0.79% of the sample, which has 35,000 to 50,000 distinct CDR3 sequences, over 6.5% seen once. Sequenced sample: PBMCs or a T cell subset sorted from them (not recorded which). These receptors were taken from an adult who had mild COVID-19 (a few samples of this study predate the infection). Cell type and time point are not known.

This clonotype was seen ten or more times. The chain couples TRBV5-6 to TRBJ2-7; 11 bases line up with TRBD1. Germline V CDR1 and CDR2: SGHDT, YYEEEE. V gave up 4 bases and J gave up 4 bases; unmatched junction bases: 7. There are 15 residues in the CDR3. The CDR3 coding sequence is TGTGCCAGCAGCCCGGGGACAGGGGGGAGATACGAGCAGTACTTC. Translated: CASSPGTGGRYEQYF.

This clonotype was found a few times. V and J are TRBV7-2 and TRBJ1-1; no clear D. The CDR3 has 13 amino acids. CDR1 and CDR2 (germline): SGHTA, FQGNSA. Trimming took off 5 bases at V and 1 base at J, with 8 bases between the two ends. As DNA, the CDR3 is TGTGCCAGCAGCCCTAGCGGGAACACTGAAGCTTTCTTT. Protein sequence: CASSPSGNTEAFF.

This clonotype was seen repeatedly, ten times or more. This chain uses TRBV14 with TRBJ2-2; D is unresolved. This CDR3 has 15 amino acids. V was clipped by 1 base and J by 5 bases, with 11 bases between them. Looked up from germline, CDR1 is SGHDN and CDR2 is FVKESK. The CDR3 DNA is TGTGCCAGCAGCCAAGGGCGAACGGAGACCGGGGAGCTGTTTTTT. The encoded protein is CASSQGRTETGELFF.

This clonotype was found a few times. The gene calls are TRBV20-1 and TRBJ1-5, with 9 positions matching TRBD1. V was pared by 4 bases and J by 5 bases, with 9 bases of the junction left unmatched. The CDR3 extends over 15 amino acids. Germline values: CDR1 DFQATT, CDR2 SNEGSKA (reference sequence). Here the CDR3 reads CSAKDTGGGDQPQHF. In DNA, the CDR3 is TGCAGTGCTAAGGATACAGGGGGCGGGGATCAGCCCCAGCATTTT.

This clonotype was observed a few times. V gene TRBV2 combines with J gene TRBJ2-7, with 7 bases fitting TRBD1. The germline CDR1 and CDR2 sequences are SNHLY and FYNNEI. Trimming cost V 5 bases and J 2 bases; bases outside gene matches: 6. The CDR3 runs 14 residues. The CDR3 loop is CASSRQGFTYEQYF. In DNA form, the CDR3 reads TGTGCCAGCAGTCGACAGGGTTTCACCTACGAGCAGTACTTC.

The rearrangement links TRBV4-2 to TRBJ1-2; D gene uncertain. The CDR3 loop spans 16 amino acids. The V gene lost 3 bases and the J gene lost 2 bases, with 16 bases spanning the gap. Germline V lookup: CDR1 LGHNA, CDR2 YNFKEQ. CDR3 sequence reads: CASSHAEGSGNYGYTF. DNA of the CDR3: TGTGCCAGCAGCCACGCCGAAGGATCAGGAAACTATGGCTACACCTTC.

The V call is TRBV29-1, the J call TRBJ1-1; D uncertain. The CDR3 loop spans 12 amino acids. V was shortened by 4 bases and J by 4 bases, with 10 bases between the two germline ends. Germline assignment: CDR1 SQVTM and CDR2 ANQGSEA. The CDR3 DNA reads as TGCAGCGTTGTTCCAGGCCCCACTGAAGCTTTCTTT. It translates to CSVVPGPTEAFF. The full variable domain, in which reference TRBV29-1 and TRBJ1-1 provide the parts outside the CDR3, is SAVISQKPSRDICQRGTSLTIQCQVDSQVTMMFWYRQQPGQSLTLIATANQGSEATYESGFVIDKFPISRPNLTFSTLTVSNMSPEDSSIYLCSVVPGPTEAFFGQGTRLTVV.